The TCR beta chain described here comes from a study of blood T cell repertoires in COVID-19. Study as a whole: From T cells, B-cell-depleted T cells, or PBMCs came the material, which was cDNA or gDNA.

Authors' methods: Reference gene primer amplification gave nucleated cell count estimates. Clones were read by immunoSEQ multiplex PCR, and TCRdb kept only the in-frame ones, dropping some. The DNA was the basis for D and trimming; V, J and clone size are from that table. The sample holds some 80,000 clones, roughly 87% seen once. The J segment lost 4 bases and the V segment lost 1 base, leaving 9 bases of the junction unmatched. CDR3 length equals 17 residues. Germline V CDR1 and CDR2: SGHNT, YENEEA. The chain uses TRBV11-3 and TRBJ2-2; the match to TRBD1 covers 7 bases. The specimen was peripheral blood. The receptor's source is a woman of 80 years or more with active or convalescent COVID-19. Here the CDR3 reads CASSLVLGGVSTGELFF. As DNA, the CDR3 is TGTGCCAGCAGCTTAGTTTTAGGGGGCGTAAGCACCGGGGAGCTGTTTTTT.